The sequence of this TCR beta chain was determined in a study of cytomegalovirus exposure and HLA in healthy donors. TCRdb's table, derived via immunoSEQ multiplex PCR, lists solely in-frame clones and lacks some. The sample includes about 220,000 clones, 80% to 90% of them seen just once. The TCR comes from a woman aged 18-29 years in good health and CMV-seronegative. The sample comprised PBMCs.

The DNA of the CDR3 is TGTGCCAGCAGTTTATGGGGACAGGCCGAAGAGACCCAGTACTTC. Amino acids: CASSLWGQAEETQYF. The chain is built from TRBV27 and TRBJ2-5, with 8 bases identical to TRBD1. This CDR3 comprises 15 residues. The ends lost 1 base at V and 3 bases at J; junction bases unmatched: 4. CDR1 is MNHEY, CDR2 SMNVEV, per germline (reference sequence).